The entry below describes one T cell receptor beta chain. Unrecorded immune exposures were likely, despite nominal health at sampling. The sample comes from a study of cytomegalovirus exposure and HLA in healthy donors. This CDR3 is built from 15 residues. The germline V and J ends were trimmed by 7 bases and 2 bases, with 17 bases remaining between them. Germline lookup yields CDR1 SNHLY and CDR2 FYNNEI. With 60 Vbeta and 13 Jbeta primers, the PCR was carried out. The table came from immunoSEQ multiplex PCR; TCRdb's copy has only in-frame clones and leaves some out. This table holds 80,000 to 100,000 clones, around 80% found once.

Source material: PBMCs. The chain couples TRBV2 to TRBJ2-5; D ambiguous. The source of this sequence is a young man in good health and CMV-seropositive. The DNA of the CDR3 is TGTGCCAGCATTAAGGAACAGCCGGTTCAAGAGACCCAGTACTTC. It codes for CASIKEQPVQETQYF.